The entry that follows covers one T cell receptor (beta chain) sequence. Antigen: not known. The repertoire was sequenced with immunoSEQ multiplex PCR; TCRdb's copy has only in-frame clones and lacks some. The sample contains around 150,000 clones, 88% of which appear only once. The data originate from a study of T cell responses to AZD1222 COVID-19 vaccine. V gave up 5 bases and J gave up 6 bases, with 15 bases separating them. CDR1 is SGHTA, CDR2 FQGNSA, per germline. CDR3 size: 14 residues. Findings and limits, study-wide: Of spike-specific TCRs, nearly half reportedly target regions left unmutated in variants.

This chain connects TRBV7-2 to TRBJ2-3, with D unresolved. The TCR sequence derives from an adult in good health. Specimen: peripheral blood, collected on day 0 of AZD1222 vaccination. CDR3 sequence reads: CASSLLRVGDTQYF. The CDR3 coding sequence is TGTGCCAGCAGCCTTCTACGAGTGGGGGATACGCAGTATTTT.